This TCR beta chain appears in the sequencing data of a study of blood T cell repertoires in COVID-19. Only in-frame clones appear in the TCRdb table, and some are missing; sequencing was by immunoSEQ multiplex PCR. The data hold fewer than 300,000 clones, with about 87% observed a single time. There are 11 residues in the CDR3. V was clipped by 5 bases and J by 4 bases, with 9 bases between them. Germline V gives CDR1 SQVTM, CDR2 ANQGSEA. The sequencing input was peripheral blood. The origin of this receptor is a human donor in a cohort sampled during active COVID-19. V and J are TRBV29-1 and TRBJ2-7; D is uncertain. CDR3 sequence: CSVLQLYEQYF. CDR3 DNA sequence: TGCAGCGTTTTGCAGTTATACGAGCAGTACTTC.